This is a list of T cell receptor beta chains from one sample in a study of blood T cell repertoires in COVID-19. Method: immunoSEQ multiplex PCR; TCRdb's copy keeps in-frame clones and lacks some. This sample has fewer than 150,000 clones; about 86% occur once, and the top ten carry 4% to 4.5%. Sequencing was performed on peripheral blood. Receptor source: a woman between 40 and 55 years old with acute or convalescent COVID-19. CDR3s include the opening cysteine and the closing phenylalanine or tryptophan. Each record gives: V gene, clone size, CDR3 protein. Clone size, where shown, is once, few, many, or a class for clones that have expanded.

TRBV7-2 | - | CASRLTSGIETQYF
TRBV18 | - | CASASPWETQYF
TRBV6-5 | once | CAPRRGQGYEQFF
TRBV30 | - | CAGRGREPLNTEAFF
TRBV4-1 | - | CASSHLGTSGRVDYNEQFF
TRBV5-1 | - | CASSLTRGGNTEAFF
TRBV5-1 | - | CASSLGQGNEKLFF
TRBV6-5 | - | CASSYSWGGGYNEQFF
TRBV4-3 | once | CASSQGLAGGTYTGELFF
TRBV18 | - | CASSHRGLKPHYGYTF
TRBV3-1/TRBV3-2 | - | CASSQDLGRQGRTGELFF
TRBV20-1 | - | CSARPEDTQYF
TRBV15 | few | CATETGDNKREKLFF
TRBV3-1/TRBV3-2 | once | CASSQILAGGNTEAFF
TRBV5-6 | once | CASSLERERNTGELFF
TRBV10-3 | - | CAIVEGAYGYTF
TRBV27 | - | CASSSGTGFARGYTF
TRBV19 | - | CASSLDSSGNTIYF
TRBV6-2/TRBV6-3 | - | CASSPDRTNQPQHF
TRBV28 | - | CASSPNRDEGNQPQHF
TRBV12-5 | - | CASGLQGAGAFF
TRBV6-2/TRBV6-3 | - | CASSYGLGGYNEQFF
TRBV19 | - | CASSIEENGYTF
TRBV6-2/TRBV6-3 | - | CASSQQGTGGYTF
TRBV7-9 | many | CASSAIRGHLGEQYF
TRBV18 | - | CASSPRDYSNQPQHF
TRBV6-6 | - | CASSYSYLEQYF
TRBV7-2 | - | CASILDRVSETQYF
TRBV12-3/TRBV12-4 | once | CASSRSRAYGYTF
TRBV30 | - | CAWSGYTEAFF
TRBV11-3 | - | CASSFTGTGGNTEAFF
TRBV14 | - | CASSQVVSPTYEQYF
TRBV7-2 | - | CASSIRGQGLEAFF
TRBV6-5 | - | CASSLRRNRGYEQYF
TRBV19 | - | CASSMGQRYQPQHF
TRBV6-2/TRBV6-3 | - | CASSYSVGGPSSQYF
TRBV6-6 | - | CASSWGQPNEKLFF
TRBV3-1/TRBV3-2 | few | CASSQGRNTEAFF
TRBV3-1/TRBV3-2 | - | CASSPQGSGHTGELFF
TRBV13 | - | CASSPVRYEQYF
TRBV2 | - | CASSGDRGLDTIYF
TRBV4-3 | - | CASSQESPRGGGITGELFF
TRBV4-3 | - | CASSQESAASGYTF
TRBV6-1 | - | CASSAQGGQVTNQPQHF
TRBV7-3 | - | CASSPDSSYGYTF